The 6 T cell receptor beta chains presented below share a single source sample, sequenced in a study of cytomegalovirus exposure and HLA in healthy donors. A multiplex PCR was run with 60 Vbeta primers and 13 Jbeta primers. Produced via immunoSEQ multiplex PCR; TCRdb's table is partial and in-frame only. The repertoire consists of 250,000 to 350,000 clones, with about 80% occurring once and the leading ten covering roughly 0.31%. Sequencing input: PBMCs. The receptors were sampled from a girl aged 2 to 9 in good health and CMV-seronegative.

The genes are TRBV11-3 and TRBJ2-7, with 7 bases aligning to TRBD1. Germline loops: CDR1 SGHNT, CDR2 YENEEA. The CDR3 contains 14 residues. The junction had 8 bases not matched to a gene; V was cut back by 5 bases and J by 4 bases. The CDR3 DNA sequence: TGTGCCAGCAGCCCCAGGGGGAGCCTATACGAGCAGTACTTC. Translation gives CASSPRGSLYEQYF.

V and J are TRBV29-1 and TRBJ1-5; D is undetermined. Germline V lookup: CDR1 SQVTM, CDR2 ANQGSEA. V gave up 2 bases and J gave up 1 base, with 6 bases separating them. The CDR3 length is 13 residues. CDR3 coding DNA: TGCAGCGTTGAAACGGGGAGCAATCAGCCCCAGCATTTT. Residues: CSVETGSNQPQHF.

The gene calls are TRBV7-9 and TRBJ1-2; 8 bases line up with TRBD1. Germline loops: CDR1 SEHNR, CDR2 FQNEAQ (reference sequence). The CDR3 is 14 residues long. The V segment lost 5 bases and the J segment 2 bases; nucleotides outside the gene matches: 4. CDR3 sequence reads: CASSGDRQNYGYTF. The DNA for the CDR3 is TGTGCCAGCAGCGGGGACAGGCAAAACTATGGCTACACCTTC. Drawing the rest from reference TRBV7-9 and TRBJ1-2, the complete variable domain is DTGVSQNPRHKITKRGQNVTFRCDPISEHNRLYWYRQTLGQGPEFLTYFQNEAQLEKSRLLSDRFSAERPKGSFSTLEIQRTEQGDSAMYLCASSGDRQNYGYTFGSGTRLTVV.

CDR3 nucleotide sequence: TGTGCCAGTAGTATAGAAGGAGGGTCGGGCTCCTACGAGCAGTACTTC. Its translation is CASSIEGGSGSYEQYF. This rearrangement joins TRBV19 to TRBJ2-7, with a weak D call TRBD2 (6 bases). V was shortened by 0 bases and J by 0 bases, with 12 bases between the two germline ends. This CDR3 region has 16 residues. CDR1 is LNHDA, CDR2 SQIVND, per germline (reference sequence).

The CDR3 sequence is CSATQGRLEETQYF. CDR3 DNA sequence: TGCAGCGCCACGCAGGGGAGACTCGAAGAGACCCAGTACTTC. The V call is TRBV29-1, the J call TRBJ2-5; D perhaps matches TRBD1 (6 bases). The germline gives CDR1 SQVTM, CDR2 ANQGSEA. The V end lost 7 bases, the J end lost 3 bases, and 18 bases lay between the germline ends. The CDR3 consists of 14 residues.

For the CDR3, the DNA is TGTGCCAGTAGTATCGGACAGGTGAACACTGAAGCTTTCTTT. Its protein is CASSIGQVNTEAFF. The chain combines TRBV19 with TRBJ1-1; 7 bases are shared with TRBD1. Germline trimming cut 3 bases from V and 0 bases from J; bases unmatched to any gene: 1. CDR1 and CDR2 (germline): LNHDA, SQIVND (reference sequence). CDR3 length: 14 residues.